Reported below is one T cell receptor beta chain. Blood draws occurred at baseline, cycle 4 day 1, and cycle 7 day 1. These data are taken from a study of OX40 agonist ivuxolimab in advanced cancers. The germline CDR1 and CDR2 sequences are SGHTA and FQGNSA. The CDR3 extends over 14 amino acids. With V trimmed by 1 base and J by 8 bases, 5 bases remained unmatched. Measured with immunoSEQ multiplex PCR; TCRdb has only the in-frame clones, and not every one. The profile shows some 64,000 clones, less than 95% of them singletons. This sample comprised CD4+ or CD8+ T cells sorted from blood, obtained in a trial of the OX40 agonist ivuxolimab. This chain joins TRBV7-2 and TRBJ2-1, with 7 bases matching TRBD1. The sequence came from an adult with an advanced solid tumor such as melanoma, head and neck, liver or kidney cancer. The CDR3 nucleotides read TGTGCCAGCAGCTTAGGCGAGGGGGCTCATGAGCAGTTCTTC. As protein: CASSLGEGAHEQFF.